A selection of T cell receptor beta chains follows, all from one sample in a study of CD8+ T cells in alopecia areata. Libraries were prepared by immunoSEQ multiplex PCR; TCRdb keeps only in-frame clonotypes and omits some of them. The table shows around 300,000 clones, with 60% occurring only once. The material was CD4+ T cells sorted from blood, obtained at roughly week 53, from a patient treated with tofacitinib. These receptors were taken from a human donor with alopecia areata. The conserved cysteine and the conserved F or W are not part of the CDR3 here. Fields, in order: V gene, clone size, D gene, J gene, CDR3 protein. A D gene is named only where the DNA matches it firmly. A clone size is listed for some rows: how often the clone was seen (once, few, many), or a class if it is expanded.

V gene: TRBV29-1; clone size: -; D gene: -; J gene: TRBJ2-1; CDR3 protein: SAGDNEQF
V gene: TRBV10-3; clone size: -; D gene: TRBD1; J gene: TRBJ2-7; CDR3 protein: AISGTGELEQY
V gene: TRBV29-1; clone size: few; D gene: -; J gene: TRBJ2-3; CDR3 protein: SVDRGTDTQY
V gene: TRBV7-9; clone size: few; D gene: TRBD2; J gene: TRBJ2-5; CDR3 protein: ASASGGLQETQY
V gene: TRBV6-5; clone size: few; D gene: -; J gene: TRBJ2-1; CDR3 protein: ASSLTERAYNEQF
V gene: TRBV11-1; clone size: -; D gene: TRBD1; J gene: TRBJ2-1; CDR3 protein: ASSHTGTGTYNEQF
V gene: TRBV4-1; clone size: few; D gene: -; J gene: TRBJ2-6; CDR3 protein: ASSQEGSGANVLT
V gene: TRBV5-6; clone size: -; D gene: -; J gene: TRBJ2-7; CDR3 protein: ASSFNGYEQY
V gene: TRBV14; clone size: -; D gene: -; J gene: TRBJ1-2; CDR3 protein: ASSHRISGGYT
V gene: TRBV6-1; clone size: -; D gene: TRBD2; J gene: TRBJ2-5; CDR3 protein: ASSVGAGVGLAQY
V gene: TRBV10-3; clone size: few; D gene: -; J gene: TRBJ1-2; CDR3 protein: AIGAGEGYGYT
V gene: TRBV6-5; clone size: -; D gene: TRBD2; J gene: TRBJ2-5; CDR3 protein: ASSYSNGEGPKTQY
V gene: TRBV18; clone size: few; D gene: -; J gene: TRBJ2-5; CDR3 protein: ASSSQETQY
V gene: TRBV9; clone size: once; D gene: -; J gene: TRBJ1-6; CDR3 protein: ASSVGLLNSPLH
V gene: TRBV5-1; clone size: -; D gene: -; J gene: TRBJ1-1; CDR3 protein: ASSWDGRGTEAF
V gene: TRBV7-6; clone size: once; D gene: TRBD2; J gene: TRBJ2-1; CDR3 protein: ASSLVGTSGHNEQF
V gene: TRBV5-6; clone size: few; D gene: -; J gene: TRBJ1-5; CDR3 protein: ASQRGAGPQH
V gene: TRBV7-9; clone size: -; D gene: -; J gene: TRBJ2-7; CDR3 protein: ASSLQGVAYEQY
V gene: TRBV7-9; clone size: -; D gene: -; J gene: TRBJ2-1; CDR3 protein: ASSRTSNEQF
V gene: TRBV7-2; clone size: few; D gene: -; J gene: TRBJ2-2; CDR3 protein: ASSLVGGTTGELF
V gene: TRBV5-4; clone size: -; D gene: TRBD1; J gene: TRBJ2-1; CDR3 protein: ASSPGQGSYNEQF
V gene: TRBV29-1; clone size: -; D gene: -; J gene: TRBJ2-7; CDR3 protein: SAVGDSYEQY
V gene: TRBV30; clone size: -; D gene: -; J gene: TRBJ1-2; CDR3 protein: AWSAGHLRDYGYT
V gene: TRBV7-2; clone size: -; D gene: TRBD1; J gene: TRBJ1-6; CDR3 protein: ASSRDRGNSPLH
V gene: TRBV27; clone size: few; D gene: -; J gene: TRBJ1-1; CDR3 protein: ASSSTVRDTEAF
V gene: TRBV30; clone size: -; D gene: TRBD2; J gene: TRBJ2-7; CDR3 protein: AWSGLAGHEQY
V gene: TRBV9; clone size: -; D gene: -; J gene: TRBJ2-1; CDR3 protein: ASSLAQTSYNEQF
V gene: TRBV5-4; clone size: -; D gene: TRBD2; J gene: TRBJ2-3; CDR3 protein: ASSRTSGGRTDTQY
V gene: TRBV9; clone size: -; D gene: TRBD1; J gene: TRBJ2-7; CDR3 protein: ASSAAGTGDYEQY
V gene: TRBV4-1; clone size: -; D gene: -; J gene: TRBJ1-1; CDR3 protein: ASSQVLQGNGAF
V gene: TRBV6-1; clone size: -; D gene: TRBD2; J gene: TRBJ2-3; CDR3 protein: ASSEASGYTDTQY
V gene: TRBV5-1; clone size: -; D gene: TRBD2; J gene: TRBJ2-7; CDR3 protein: ASSAQTGGYEQY
V gene: TRBV27; clone size: -; D gene: TRBD2; J gene: TRBJ2-7; CDR3 protein: ASSQAGLPYEQY
V gene: TRBV5-1; clone size: -; D gene: -; J gene: TRBJ2-3; CDR3 protein: ASSLGRGSTDTQY
V gene: TRBV18; clone size: few; D gene: -; J gene: TRBJ1-2; CDR3 protein: ASSPPFGAEAGYT
V gene: TRBV25-1; clone size: -; D gene: -; J gene: TRBJ2-3; CDR3 protein: ASSELRVGDTQY
V gene: TRBV5-4; clone size: -; D gene: -; J gene: TRBJ2-3; CDR3 protein: ASSSKTVTDTQY
V gene: TRBV29-1; clone size: -; D gene: -; J gene: TRBJ1-2; CDR3 protein: SVVQGGRGYT
V gene: TRBV15; clone size: once; D gene: TRBD1; J gene: TRBJ1-2; CDR3 protein: ATSRTGVEGYT
V gene: TRBV5-1; clone size: -; D gene: -; J gene: TRBJ2-7; CDR3 protein: ASSLAPQGNYEQY
V gene: TRBV29-1; clone size: -; D gene: TRBD2; J gene: TRBJ2-3; CDR3 protein: SVEPGLQTQY
V gene: TRBV13; clone size: -; D gene: TRBD1; J gene: TRBJ1-2; CDR3 protein: ASSLTGGYGYT
V gene: TRBV7-8; clone size: -; D gene: -; J gene: TRBJ1-1; CDR3 protein: ASRLDGRDTEAF
V gene: TRBV6-5; clone size: -; D gene: -; J gene: TRBJ2-3; CDR3 protein: ASSYSGSSTDTQY
V gene: TRBV7-9; clone size: -; D gene: TRBD2; J gene: TRBJ2-5; CDR3 protein: ASSPSGGKETQY
V gene: TRBV9; clone size: -; D gene: TRBD1; J gene: TRBJ2-5; CDR3 protein: ASSVVLGGGIETQY
V gene: TRBV5-4; clone size: -; D gene: -; J gene: TRBJ2-6; CDR3 protein: ASSQTLANVLT
V gene: TRBV30; clone size: once; D gene: -; J gene: TRBJ2-7; CDR3 protein: AWSLGTGSYEQY
V gene: TRBV6-6; clone size: -; D gene: -; J gene: TRBJ1-3; CDR3 protein: ATRQGNGNTIY
V gene: TRBV7-9; clone size: -; D gene: -; J gene: TRBJ2-3; CDR3 protein: ASSLATGTDTQY
V gene: TRBV15; clone size: -; D gene: -; J gene: TRBJ1-3; CDR3 protein: ATSRDNTIY
V gene: TRBV2; clone size: -; D gene: -; J gene: TRBJ2-2; CDR3 protein: ASSELGLSTGELF
V gene: TRBV30; clone size: -; D gene: -; J gene: TRBJ1-1; CDR3 protein: AWSPRVGEAF
V gene: TRBV4-2; clone size: -; D gene: TRBD1; J gene: TRBJ1-2; CDR3 protein: ASSHPLGQSNYGYT